This T cell receptor (beta chain) was identified during a study of radiation and T cells in renal cell carcinoma. Regarding time point: blood 2 weeks post-SBRT. Treatment in this sample: 15 Gy SBRT to primary tumor, nephrectomy 4 weeks later. The table came from immunoSEQ multiplex PCR; TCRdb's copy has only in-frame clones and leaves some out. The sample includes tens of thousands of clones, 81% of them seen just once. CDR3 length: 20 amino acids. V was trimmed by 4 bases and J by 7 bases, leaving 34 bases between them. Per germline, CDR1 LNHNV and CDR2 YYDKDF (reference sequence). The receptor comes from a man between 60 and 75 years old with renal cell carcinoma. This chain links TRBV15 with TRBJ1-2, with D possibly matching TRBD1 (5 bases). The input for sequencing was blood, taken from a patient whose treatment included radiotherapy and nephrectomy. CDR3 sequence (DNA): TGTGCCACCAGCAAAGGGCTGGCCTCTGGGCAGGGAGAAAGCTTAAGTGGCTACACCTTC. Amino acid sequence: CATSKGLASGQGESLSGYTF.